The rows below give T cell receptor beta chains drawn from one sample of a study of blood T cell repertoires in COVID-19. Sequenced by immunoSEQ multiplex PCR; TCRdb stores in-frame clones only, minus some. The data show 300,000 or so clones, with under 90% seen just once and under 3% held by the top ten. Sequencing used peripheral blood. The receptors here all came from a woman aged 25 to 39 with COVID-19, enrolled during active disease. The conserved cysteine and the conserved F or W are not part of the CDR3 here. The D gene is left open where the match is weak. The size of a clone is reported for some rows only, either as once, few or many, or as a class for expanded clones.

CDR3aa: ASSLGVSLYEQY
j_gene: TRBJ2-7
v_gene: TRBV27
abundance: .
d_gene: .

CDR3aa: SVGQGLGTGELF
j_gene: TRBJ2-2
v_gene: TRBV29-1
abundance: .
d_gene: .

CDR3aa: ASSSDGRAVTQY
j_gene: TRBJ2-3
v_gene: TRBV7-9
abundance: .
d_gene: TRBD2

CDR3aa: ASSRFGRGNEQY
j_gene: TRBJ2-7
v_gene: TRBV3-1/TRBV3-2
abundance: .
d_gene: TRBD1

CDR3aa: ASSLHGGNYGYT
j_gene: TRBJ1-2
v_gene: TRBV5-6
abundance: .
d_gene: .

CDR3aa: ASSYHTSGFTDTQY
j_gene: TRBJ2-3
v_gene: TRBV6-5
abundance: .
d_gene: TRBD2

CDR3aa: ASSRDRGETQY
j_gene: TRBJ2-5
v_gene: TRBV3-1/TRBV3-2
abundance: .
d_gene: TRBD1

CDR3aa: ASSIETGITYEQY
j_gene: TRBJ2-7
v_gene: TRBV19
abundance: .
d_gene: .

CDR3aa: ASSQQTNDEKLF
j_gene: TRBJ1-4
v_gene: TRBV7-9
abundance: few
d_gene: .

CDR3aa: ASSLRGTATEAF
j_gene: TRBJ1-1
v_gene: TRBV5-1
abundance: .
d_gene: TRBD1

CDR3aa: ASSEGFYRQETQY
j_gene: TRBJ2-5
v_gene: TRBV2
abundance: .
d_gene: .

CDR3aa: ASSPGGRGRYEQY
j_gene: TRBJ2-7
v_gene: TRBV27
abundance: .
d_gene: TRBD1

CDR3aa: AWSATGNEQY
j_gene: TRBJ2-7
v_gene: TRBV30
abundance: .
d_gene: TRBD1

CDR3aa: ASSEGGGCEQY
j_gene: TRBJ2-7
v_gene: TRBV25-1
abundance: .
d_gene: TRBD2

CDR3aa: ASSMRGGGTEAF
j_gene: TRBJ1-1
v_gene: TRBV19
abundance: once
d_gene: .

CDR3aa: ASSPPIGGNTEAF
j_gene: TRBJ1-1
v_gene: TRBV6-5
abundance: once
d_gene: .

CDR3aa: ASSSLNRGSNTEAF
j_gene: TRBJ1-1
v_gene: TRBV7-9
abundance: .
d_gene: TRBD1

CDR3aa: ASSTNRDRSNEKLF
j_gene: TRBJ1-4
v_gene: TRBV6-6
abundance: few
d_gene: .

CDR3aa: ASSFLSYEQY
j_gene: TRBJ2-7
v_gene: TRBV7-2
abundance: .
d_gene: .

CDR3aa: ASSPIRARDEKLF
j_gene: TRBJ1-4
v_gene: TRBV18
abundance: .
d_gene: .

CDR3aa: ASTSPGQGRGYT
j_gene: TRBJ1-2
v_gene: TRBV28
abundance: .
d_gene: .

CDR3aa: ASSSRTSGLEQF
j_gene: TRBJ2-1
v_gene: TRBV7-9
abundance: .
d_gene: TRBD2

CDR3aa: ASSPLRVTSTDTQY
j_gene: TRBJ2-3
v_gene: TRBV27
abundance: .
d_gene: .

CDR3aa: AWEGGGTEAF
j_gene: TRBJ1-1
v_gene: TRBV30
abundance: few
d_gene: TRBD1

CDR3aa: ASGGFQETQY
j_gene: TRBJ2-5
v_gene: TRBV10-3
abundance: .
d_gene: .

CDR3aa: ASSRGQVGTGELF
j_gene: TRBJ2-2
v_gene: TRBV6-5
abundance: once
d_gene: TRBD1

CDR3aa: ASSLPTGVDTGELF
j_gene: TRBJ2-2
v_gene: TRBV27
abundance: .
d_gene: TRBD1

CDR3aa: ASKRNYKMNTEAF
j_gene: TRBJ1-1
v_gene: TRBV6-5
abundance: .
d_gene: .

CDR3aa: ASSRAELPYEQY
j_gene: TRBJ2-7
v_gene: TRBV5-5
abundance: .
d_gene: .

CDR3aa: ASSYLQGTGNQPQH
j_gene: TRBJ1-5
v_gene: TRBV6-6
abundance: .
d_gene: .

CDR3aa: ASSSGQGVRGFWEQY
j_gene: TRBJ2-7
v_gene: TRBV5-5
abundance: once
d_gene: TRBD1

CDR3aa: ASSPDGTPNNSPLH
j_gene: TRBJ1-6
v_gene: TRBV27
abundance: .
d_gene: .

CDR3aa: ASSLAGSANEKLF
j_gene: TRBJ1-4
v_gene: TRBV28
abundance: .
d_gene: .

CDR3aa: ASSTRDKNYGYT
j_gene: TRBJ1-2
v_gene: TRBV9
abundance: once
d_gene: .

CDR3aa: ASSPGQGASEQY
j_gene: TRBJ2-7
v_gene: TRBV3-1/TRBV3-2
abundance: once
d_gene: TRBD1

CDR3aa: ASSRTSGRGQETQY
j_gene: TRBJ2-5
v_gene: TRBV5-4
abundance: .
d_gene: TRBD2

CDR3aa: ATSPDREVPEAF
j_gene: TRBJ1-1
v_gene: TRBV15
abundance: .
d_gene: TRBD1

CDR3aa: ASRDTKSNTEAF
j_gene: TRBJ1-1
v_gene: TRBV6-5
abundance: .
d_gene: .

CDR3aa: ASRGNGGTGHEQF
j_gene: TRBJ2-1
v_gene: TRBV5-6
abundance: once
d_gene: .

CDR3aa: ASSYAGNYGYT
j_gene: TRBJ1-2
v_gene: TRBV6-5
abundance: .
d_gene: .

CDR3aa: ASSVIGGGTQY
j_gene: TRBJ2-3
v_gene: TRBV2
abundance: .
d_gene: .

CDR3aa: ASSLPGNSYGYT
j_gene: TRBJ1-2
v_gene: TRBV5-6
abundance: .
d_gene: .

CDR3aa: ASSNRVYNTEAF
j_gene: TRBJ1-1
v_gene: TRBV19
abundance: once
d_gene: .

CDR3aa: ASSSAPGQGADEQF
j_gene: TRBJ2-1
v_gene: TRBV7-7
abundance: .
d_gene: TRBD1

CDR3aa: ASSPRLGTSGRSTQY
j_gene: TRBJ2-5
v_gene: TRBV7-9
abundance: once
d_gene: TRBD2

CDR3aa: AWSRLAVTGELF
j_gene: TRBJ2-2
v_gene: TRBV30
abundance: .
d_gene: TRBD2

CDR3aa: ASSLWREGNEQY
j_gene: TRBJ2-7
v_gene: TRBV27
abundance: .
d_gene: TRBD2

CDR3aa: ASRWTGDTGGYT
j_gene: TRBJ1-2
v_gene: TRBV19
abundance: .
d_gene: TRBD1

CDR3aa: ASSQTGAKLNTEAF
j_gene: TRBJ1-1
v_gene: TRBV11-2
abundance: .
d_gene: TRBD1

CDR3aa: ASSPLAGRENYGYT
j_gene: TRBJ1-2
v_gene: TRBV7-2
abundance: .
d_gene: .

CDR3aa: ASIPTSGAGGIRGNIQY
j_gene: TRBJ2-4
v_gene: TRBV27
abundance: .
d_gene: TRBD2

CDR3aa: ATSPTSGSLETQY
j_gene: TRBJ2-5
v_gene: TRBV10-3
abundance: .
d_gene: TRBD2

CDR3aa: ASSLWSSGGYEQY
j_gene: TRBJ2-7
v_gene: TRBV13
abundance: .
d_gene: TRBD2

CDR3aa: ASRGGWTSTDTQY
j_gene: TRBJ2-3
v_gene: TRBV19
abundance: .
d_gene: .

CDR3aa: ASSLPGGLEQY
j_gene: TRBJ2-7
v_gene: TRBV5-1
abundance: .
d_gene: TRBD2